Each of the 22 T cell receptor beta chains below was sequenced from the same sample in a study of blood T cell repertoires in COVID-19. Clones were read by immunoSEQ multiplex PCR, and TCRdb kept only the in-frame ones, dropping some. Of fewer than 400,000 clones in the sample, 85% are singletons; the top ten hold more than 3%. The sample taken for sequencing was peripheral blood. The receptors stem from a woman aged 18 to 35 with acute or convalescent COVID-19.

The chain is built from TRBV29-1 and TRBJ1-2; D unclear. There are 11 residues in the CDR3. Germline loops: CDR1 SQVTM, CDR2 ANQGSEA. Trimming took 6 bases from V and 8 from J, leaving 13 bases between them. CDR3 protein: CSVPLGEGYTF. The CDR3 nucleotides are TGCAGCGTCCCCCTCGGGGAAGGCTACACCTTC.

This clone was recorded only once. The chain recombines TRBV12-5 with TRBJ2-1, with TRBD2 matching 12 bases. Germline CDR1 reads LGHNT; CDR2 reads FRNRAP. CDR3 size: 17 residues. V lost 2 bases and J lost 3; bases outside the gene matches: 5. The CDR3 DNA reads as TGTGCTAGTGGTTTGTACAGGACTAGCGGGGACTACAATGAGCAGTTCTTC. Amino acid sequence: CASGLYRTSGDYNEQFF.

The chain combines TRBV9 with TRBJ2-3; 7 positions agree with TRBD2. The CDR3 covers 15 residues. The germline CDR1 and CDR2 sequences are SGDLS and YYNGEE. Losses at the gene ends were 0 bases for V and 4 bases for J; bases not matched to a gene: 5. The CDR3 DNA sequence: TGTGCCAGCAGCGTAGGGGAGGGAGTGGCAGATACGCAGTATTTT. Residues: CASSVGEGVADTQYF.

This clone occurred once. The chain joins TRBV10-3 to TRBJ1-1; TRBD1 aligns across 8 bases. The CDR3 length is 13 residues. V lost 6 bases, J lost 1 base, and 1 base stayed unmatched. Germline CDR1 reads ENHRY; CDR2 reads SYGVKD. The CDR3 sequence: CAIRGQENTEAFF. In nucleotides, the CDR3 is TGTGCCATCAGGGGACAGGAGAACACTGAAGCTTTCTTT.

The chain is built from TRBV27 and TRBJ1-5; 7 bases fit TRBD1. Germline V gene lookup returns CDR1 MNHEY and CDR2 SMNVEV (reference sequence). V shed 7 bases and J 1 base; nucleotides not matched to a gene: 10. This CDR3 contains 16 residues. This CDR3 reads CASTPLVRGSNQPQHF. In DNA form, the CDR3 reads TGTGCCAGCACCCCGCTCGTCAGGGGGAGCAATCAGCCCCAGCATTTT.

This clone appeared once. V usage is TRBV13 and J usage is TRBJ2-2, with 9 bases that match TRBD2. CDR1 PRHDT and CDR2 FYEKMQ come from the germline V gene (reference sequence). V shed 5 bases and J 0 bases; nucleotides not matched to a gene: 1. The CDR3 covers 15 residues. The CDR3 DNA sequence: TGTGCCAGCAGCGTAGCGGGGGCGAACACCGGGGAGCTGTTTTTT. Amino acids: CASSVAGANTGELFF.

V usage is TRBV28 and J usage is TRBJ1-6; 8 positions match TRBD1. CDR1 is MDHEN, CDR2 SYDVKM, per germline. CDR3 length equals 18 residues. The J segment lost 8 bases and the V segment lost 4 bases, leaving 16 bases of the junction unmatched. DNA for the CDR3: TGTGCCAGCAGTTCCGAAGACAGGGGACCAATTATAGATTCACCCCTCCACTTT. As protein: CASSSEDRGPIIDSPLHF.

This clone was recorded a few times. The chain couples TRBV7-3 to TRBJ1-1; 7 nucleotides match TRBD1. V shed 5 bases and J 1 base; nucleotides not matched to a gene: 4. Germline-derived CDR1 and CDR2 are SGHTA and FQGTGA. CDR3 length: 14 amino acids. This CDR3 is CASSPQGTNTEAFF. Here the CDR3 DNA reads TGTGCCAGCAGCCCACAGGGGACGAACACTGAAGCTTTCTTT.

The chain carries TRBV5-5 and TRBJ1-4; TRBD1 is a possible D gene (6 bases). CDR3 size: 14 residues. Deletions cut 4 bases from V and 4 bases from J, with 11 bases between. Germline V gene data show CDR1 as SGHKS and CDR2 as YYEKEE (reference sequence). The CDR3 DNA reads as TGTGCCAGCAGCCTAGGACAGCATAATGAAAAACTGTTTTTT. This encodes CASSLGQHNEKLFF.

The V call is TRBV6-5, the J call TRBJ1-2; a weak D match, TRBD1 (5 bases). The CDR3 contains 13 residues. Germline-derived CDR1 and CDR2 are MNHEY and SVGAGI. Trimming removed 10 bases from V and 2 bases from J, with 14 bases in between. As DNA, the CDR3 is TGTGCCATCAAAAGGGAGGGGAACTATGGCTACACCTTC. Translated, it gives CAIKREGNYGYTF.

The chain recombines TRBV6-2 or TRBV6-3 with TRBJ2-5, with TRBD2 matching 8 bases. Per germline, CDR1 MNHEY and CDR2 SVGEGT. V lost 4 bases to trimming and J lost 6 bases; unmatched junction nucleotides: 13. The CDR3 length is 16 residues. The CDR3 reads CASSLLVASGSKTQYF. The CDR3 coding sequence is TGTGCCAGCAGTTTACTCGTGGCTAGCGGGTCGAAGACCCAGTACTTC.

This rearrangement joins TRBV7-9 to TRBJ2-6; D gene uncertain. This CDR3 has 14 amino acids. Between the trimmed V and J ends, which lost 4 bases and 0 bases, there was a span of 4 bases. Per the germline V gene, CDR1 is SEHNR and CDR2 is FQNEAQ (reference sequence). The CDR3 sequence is CASSYSSGANVLTF. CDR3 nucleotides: TGTGCCAGCAGCTACAGCTCTGGGGCCAACGTCCTGACTTTC.

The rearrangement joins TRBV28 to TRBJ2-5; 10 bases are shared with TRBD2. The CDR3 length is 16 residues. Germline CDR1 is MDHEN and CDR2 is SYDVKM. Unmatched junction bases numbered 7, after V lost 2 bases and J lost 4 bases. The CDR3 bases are TGTGCCAGCAGTTTACTAGCGGGAGTGTTGGGAGAGACCCAGTACTTC. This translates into CASSLLAGVLGETQYF.

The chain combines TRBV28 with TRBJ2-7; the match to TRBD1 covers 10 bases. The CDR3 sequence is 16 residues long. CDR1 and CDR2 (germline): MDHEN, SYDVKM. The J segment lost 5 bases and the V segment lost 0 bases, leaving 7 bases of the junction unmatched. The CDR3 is CASSLWEDRGSHEQYF. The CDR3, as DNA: TGTGCCAGCAGTTTATGGGAGGACAGGGGGTCCCACGAGCAGTACTTC.

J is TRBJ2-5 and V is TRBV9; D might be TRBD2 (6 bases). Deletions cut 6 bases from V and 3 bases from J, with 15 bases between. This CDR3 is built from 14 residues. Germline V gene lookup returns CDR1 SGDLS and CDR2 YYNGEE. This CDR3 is CASNMGLPKETQYF. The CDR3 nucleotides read TGTGCCAGCAATATGGGACTCCCCAAAGAGACCCAGTACTTC.

CDR3 sequence: CASTPGVDSPLHF. The CDR3 bases are TGTGCCAGCACCCCAGGGGTTGATTCACCCCTCCACTTT. This chain links TRBV12-3 or TRBV12-4 with TRBJ1-6, with D possibly matching TRBD1 (6 bases). V lost 7 bases and J lost 8, with 12 bases in between. This CDR3 region has 13 residues.

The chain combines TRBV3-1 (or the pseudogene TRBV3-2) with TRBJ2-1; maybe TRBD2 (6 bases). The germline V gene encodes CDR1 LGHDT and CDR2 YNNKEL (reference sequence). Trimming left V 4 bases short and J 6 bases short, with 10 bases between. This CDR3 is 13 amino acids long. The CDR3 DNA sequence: TGTGCCAGCAGCCGGATAGCGGTCAATGAGCAGTTCTTC. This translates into CASSRIAVNEQFF.

CDR3 sequence reads: CASTFFSFGLGAGQPQHF. The CDR3 DNA reads as TGTGCCAGCACCTTTTTCTCGTTTGGTTTAGGGGCAGGGCAGCCCCAGCATTTT. The chain carries TRBV11-2 and TRBJ1-5, with TRBD1 as a possible D gene (5 bases). Germline CDR1 reads SGHAT; CDR2 reads FQNNGV. Trimming left V 7 bases short and J 7 bases short, with 29 bases between. The CDR3 is 18 amino acids.

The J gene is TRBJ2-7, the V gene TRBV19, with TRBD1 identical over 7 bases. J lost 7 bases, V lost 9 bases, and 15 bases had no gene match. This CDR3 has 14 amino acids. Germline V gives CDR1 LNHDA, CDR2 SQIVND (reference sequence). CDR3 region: CASSPAQGMREQYF. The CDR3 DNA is TGTGCCAGCTCTCCGGCACAGGGGATGAGAGAGCAGTACTTC.

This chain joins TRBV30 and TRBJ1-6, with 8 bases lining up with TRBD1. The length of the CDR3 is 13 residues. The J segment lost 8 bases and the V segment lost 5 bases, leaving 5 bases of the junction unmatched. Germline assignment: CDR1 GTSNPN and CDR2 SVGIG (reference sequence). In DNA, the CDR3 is TGTGCCTGGGGCCTGGGACAGGATTCACCCCTCCACTTT. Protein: CAWGLGQDSPLHF.

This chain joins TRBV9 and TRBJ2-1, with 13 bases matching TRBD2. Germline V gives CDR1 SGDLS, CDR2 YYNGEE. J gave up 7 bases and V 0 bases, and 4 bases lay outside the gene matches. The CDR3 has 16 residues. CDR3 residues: CASSVARLAGGNEQFF. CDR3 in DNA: TGTGCCAGCAGCGTAGCTCGACTAGCGGGGGGAAATGAGCAGTTCTTC.

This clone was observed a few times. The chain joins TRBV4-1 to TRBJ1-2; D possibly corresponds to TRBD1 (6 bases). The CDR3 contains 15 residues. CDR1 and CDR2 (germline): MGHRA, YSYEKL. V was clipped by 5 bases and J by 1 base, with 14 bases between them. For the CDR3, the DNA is TGCGCCAGCAGCTCGACAGGCCGGGGTAACTATGGCTACACCTTC. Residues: CASSSTGRGNYGYTF.